This T cell receptor beta chain originates from a study of shared clonotypes between healthy human individuals (dated by TCRdb to about 2020). Describing the broader study: The cohort included three men and a couple of women between 18 and 49 years of age. Leukapheresis yielded between about 0.94 and 9.5 billion PBMCs per donor. Blood TCR repertoires of several healthy adults were deeply sequenced to estimate repertoire size and the extent of clonotype sharing between individuals. Libraries were prepared and TCR repertoires were sequenced by different laboratories using diverse techniques, in order to increase sequencing depth and limit assay-specific biases. For each donor, CD4 naive and CD4 memory were each run on three plates, CD8 naive on two plates, and CD8 memory on one plate.

CDR1 and CDR2 were assigned from the germline V gene as MGHDK and SYGVNS. There are 13 amino acids in the CDR3, from cysteine to phenylalanine inclusive. The sequence is cut down to CDR3 DNA, 39 bases in frame from base 1. V is shortened by 7 bases, J by 0 bases, and the region joining them spans 7 bases. Notes on this clone: Its antigen target is currently unknown. Base qualities are not provided; no much larger clone lies one nucleotide away.

TCR CDR3 regions were amplified from genomic DNA by multiplex PCR using the deep immunoSEQ assay. For each cell subset, the extracted genomic DNA was distributed evenly across all wells of several immunoSEQ 96-well plates, and each plate served as one replicate. For sorted subsets, each replicate PCR was loaded with about 0.2 ug genomic DNA, equivalent to approximately 27,000 T cell genomes. Purified libraries were quantified with a Qubit 3.0 fluorometer, sized on a Bioanalyzer 2100, and re-quantified with the KAPA Library Quantification kit. A separate single-read 150-cycle Illumina NextSeq 550 flow cell was used to sequence each immunoSEQ 96-well plate. Regarding the original processing steps: Because only junctional sequences without quality scores were contained in the immunoSEQ output, filtering matching that applied to full-length reads could not be performed. To assign V/J genes and CDR3, sequences were annotated against IMGT germline references using PyIR, a Python wrapper for IgBLAST v1.9. Reads were filtered out if the reads had weak V/J assignments (E-value above 1e-6), no CDR3, stop codons, out-of-frame junctions, or ambiguous translated residues. A V3J clonotype was defined by an identical inferred V gene, J gene, and CDR3 amino acid sequence. Percentage overlap between repertoires was calculated by dividing the number of shared unique clonotypes by the size of the smaller repertoire. Repertoire richness was assessed with RTK rarefaction, the Chao1 estimator, and Recon v2.1 estimates of unobserved clonotypes. Generation probabilities were computed with OLGA for all TCRbeta clonotypes obtained by the gDNA method from a handful of donors. TCRdb re-hosts the immuneACCESS table, in-frame sequences only. Its copies lack some clones; in the studies checked, an unresolved V gene accounts for under half of them, and the cause for the rest is not known. The V and J calls and clone size come from that table; D and trimming were worked out from the DNA. For this sample there are about 600,000 clones; more than 95% appear just once. Together, the top ten hold around 0.058% of the sample.

The donors were healthy, HIV-negative adults with no recently reported acute infections or vaccinations. All donors were Caucasian adults living in Nashville, Tennessee, USA. CD4+ T cells were enriched by magnetic negative selection, after which naive cells were positively selected on CD45RA and the negative fraction was taken as the memory subset. Blood was collected by leukapheresis, and PBMCs were isolated by Ficoll-Histopaque density gradient centrifugation and then cryopreserved in liquid nitrogen vapor phase. Analytical flow cytometry was used to check the purity and quantity of every magnetically sorted T cell population. Each sorted fraction had its genomic DNA isolated and then quantified by UV absorbance on a Nanodrop 2000c. Paper-wide results and their limitations: Even with the large sequencing depth, rarefaction of the sorted-subset datasets indicated that sequencing was incomplete. Pairwise subsampling indicated that sequencing depth was expected to affect the degree of clonotype sharing among donors. Because the study included only a small number of donors, the genetic and exposure-history diversity represented was limited. Approximately 5% of naive CD4, around 4% of naive CD8, roughly 2.4% of memory CD4, and approximately 0.39% of memory CD8 clonotypes were shared across a handful of donors. Naive subsets generally had larger estimated clonotype richness than memory subsets did. Compared with non-shared clonotypes, the clonotypes found in all four sorted-subset donors had higher generation probabilities. Sampling was restricted to blood, and TCR repertoires in tissues likely differ from the TCR repertoires found in blood.

The sequence is built from TRBV25-1 and TRBJ1-3, with no reliable assignment of the D segment. This TCR came from a young woman in good health. The material sequenced was naive CD4+ T cells sorted from blood. What the cell subset or site label conveys for this sample: CD45RA+ positively selected. The bases read TGTGCCAGCAACCCCAGCTCTGGAAACACCATATATTTT. It specifies CASNPSSGNTIYF.